These T cell receptor beta chains were read from a single sample in a study of post-analysis software for immune sequencing data. Via MiXCR, TCRdb re-called the PCR reads, giving one row per CDR3 protein. The top ten hold roughly 6% of the sample, which has about 540,000 distinct CDR3 sequences, 30% to 40% seen once. Material for sequencing was blood. The receptors were gathered from a girl under 18 with multiple sclerosis. Each CDR3 is given with its conserved first and last residue. Each record gives: J gene, clone size, CDR3 length, D gene, V gene, CDR3 DNA, CDR3 protein. D genes are given only for firm matches. Rows give clone size only sometimes, using once, few, many, or a class for an expanded clone.

TRBJ2-1 | NA | 15 | NA | TRBV15 | TGTGCCACCAGCAGAGTAGGGGGGGGCCTAAATGAGCAGTTCTTC | CATSRVGGGLNEQFF
TRBJ2-2 | NA | 15 | TRBD2 | TRBV6-2/TRBV6-3 | TGTGCCAGCAGAGCTAGCGGGGTGAACACCGGGGAGCTGTTTTTT | CASRASGVNTGELFF
TRBJ2-5 | many | 13 | NA | TRBV7-7 | TGTGCCAGCAGCTTAACACACCAAGAGACCCAGTACTTC | CASSLTHQETQYF
TRBJ2-7 | NA | 14 | NA | TRBV5-6 | TGTGCCAGCAGCTTGACAGGGAGAAGGTACGAGCAGTACTTC | CASSLTGRRYEQYF
TRBJ2-2 | once | 16 | TRBD1 | TRBV7-9 | TGTGCCAGCAGCTCCGGGACAGGGGGGAACACCGGGGAGCTGTTTTTT | CASSSGTGGNTGELFF
TRBJ1-2 | few | 13 | NA | TRBV4-2 | TGTGCCAGCAGCCACCCAAACCCAAATGGCTACACCTTC | CASSHPNPNGYTF
TRBJ2-3 | many | 15 | NA | TRBV7-3 | TGTGCCAGCAGCTTAACGGGCGGTACCACAGATACGCAGTATTTT | CASSLTGGTTDTQYF
TRBJ2-1 | NA | 16 | TRBD1 | TRBV13 | TGTGCCAGCAGCTTAGGCAAGGACAGGGGAGGCAATGAGCAGTTCTTC | CASSLGKDRGGNEQFF
TRBJ1-1 | few | 14 | TRBD1 | TRBV19 | TGTGCCAGTAGTACTGACAGGGGTCGGGCTGAAGCTTTCTTT | CASSTDRGRAEAFF
TRBJ1-1 | many | 12 | NA | TRBV20-1 | TGCAGTGCTAGACAGGGAGCTGGTGAAGCTTTCTTT | CSARQGAGEAFF
TRBJ1-5 | once | 19 | TRBD1 | TRBV7-9 | TGTGCCAGCAGCTTAAGCGGCAGGGGGGGTACTAATAGCAATCAGCCCCAGCATTTT | CASSLSGRGGTNSNQPQHF
TRBJ2-1 | once | 13 | NA | TRBV20-1 | TGCAGTGCTTGGGACACCCTTCACAATGAGCAGTTCTTC | CSAWDTLHNEQFF
TRBJ1-3 | NA | 13 | TRBD1 | TRBV6-5 | TGTGCCAGCGCACAGGGGACTGGAAACACCATATATTTT | CASAQGTGNTIYF
TRBJ2-1 | few | 15 | TRBD2 | TRBV9 | TGTGCCAGCAGCGTATCGGGGGGGGCCGGCCATGAGCAGTTCTTC | CASSVSGGAGHEQFF
TRBJ2-7 | NA | 17 | NA | TRBV18 | TGTGCCAGCTCACCCCGTGTCGGTTTTCGAGGCTCCTACGAGCAGTACTTC | CASSPRVGFRGSYEQYF
TRBJ2-7 | few | 16 | TRBD1 | TRBV6-1 | TGTGCCAGCAGTGACCCGGGACAGGTCGTCCCCTACGAGCAGTACTTC | CASSDPGQVVPYEQYF
TRBJ1-4 | few | 19 | NA | TRBV12-3/TRBV12-4 | TGTGCCAGCAGTTTAAGGGCCCCCCGACAGAGTGCAACTAATGAAAAACTGTTTTTT | CASSLRAPRQSATNEKLFF
TRBJ2-7 | few | 15 | TRBD1 | TRBV4-3 | TGCGCCAGCAGCCAAGATCGGCAGGGGGCGGATGAGCAGTACTTC | CASSQDRQGADEQYF
TRBJ2-5 | NA | 14 | NA | TRBV12-3/TRBV12-4 | TGTGCCAGCAGTACTAGAGGGGGGGCAGAGACCCAGTACTTC | CASSTRGGAETQYF
TRBJ2-1 | NA | 12 | NA | TRBV18 | TGTGCCAGCTCACCAGGGAGAAATGAGCAGTTCTTC | CASSPGRNEQFF
TRBJ2-1 | few | 13 | NA | TRBV7-2 | TGTGTCAGCAGCTCCTCAAGGAACAATGAGCAGTTCTTC | CVSSSSRNNEQFF
TRBJ2-3 | NA | 13 | TRBD1 | TRBV5-1 | TGCGCCAGCAGGAGGGGGCTTACAGATACGCAGTATTTT | CASRRGLTDTQYF
TRBJ1-5 | few | 16 | NA | TRBV25-1 | TGTGCCAGCAGTGAATCCACAGGAGATAGCAATCAGCCCCAGCATTTT | CASSESTGDSNQPQHF
TRBJ2-7 | few | 8 | NA | TRBV20-1 | TGCAGTGCCGACGAGCAGTACTTC | CSADEQYF
TRBJ1-1 | NA | 16 | NA | TRBV25-1 | TGTGCCAGCAGTGAATATATGGGGACGGTGAACACTGAAGCTTTCTTT | CASSEYMGTVNTEAFF
TRBJ1-1 | NA | 15 | TRBD1 | TRBV5-6 | TGTGCCAGCAGCTCGCGGACAGGCCAGAACACTGAAGCTTTCTTT | CASSSRTGQNTEAFF
TRBJ2-5 | few | 15 | TRBD1 | TRBV20-1 | TGCAGTGCCGACGAAGGGACAGGGGGGCAAGAGACCCAGTACTTC | CSADEGTGGQETQYF
TRBJ2-7 | NA | 12 | NA | TRBV29-1 | TGCAGCGTTGGTGAGGGATCCTACGAGCAGTACTTC | CSVGEGSYEQYF
TRBJ2-1 | NA | 13 | NA | TRBV15 | TGTGCCACCAGCAGAGATCAAAGCGGGGAGCAGTTCTTC | CATSRDQSGEQFF
TRBJ2-1 | few | 10 | TRBD2 | TRBV29-1 | TGCAGCGTTGGGGGGGGTGAGCAGTTCTTC | CSVGGGEQFF
TRBJ1-1 | few | 14 | NA | TRBV5-6 | TGTGCCAGTAGCTACGGGACGGGGAACACTGAAGCTTTCTTT | CASSYGTGNTEAFF
TRBJ2-5 | NA | 13 | TRBD1 | TRBV5-1 | TGCGCCAGCAGCTCCGACAGGGCGTCAGTGCAGTACTTC | CASSSDRASVQYF